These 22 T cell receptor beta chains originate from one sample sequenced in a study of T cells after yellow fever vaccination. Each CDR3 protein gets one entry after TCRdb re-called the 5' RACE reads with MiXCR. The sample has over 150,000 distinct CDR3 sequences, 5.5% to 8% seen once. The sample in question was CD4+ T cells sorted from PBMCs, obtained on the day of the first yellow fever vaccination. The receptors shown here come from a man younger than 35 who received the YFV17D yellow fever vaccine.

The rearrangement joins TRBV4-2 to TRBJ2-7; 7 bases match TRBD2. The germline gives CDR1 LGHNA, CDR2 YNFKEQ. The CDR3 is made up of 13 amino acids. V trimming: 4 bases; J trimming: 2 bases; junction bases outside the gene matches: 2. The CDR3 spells CASSRGGPYEQYF. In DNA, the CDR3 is TGTGCCAGCAGCCGCGGGGGACCCTACGAGCAGTACTTC.

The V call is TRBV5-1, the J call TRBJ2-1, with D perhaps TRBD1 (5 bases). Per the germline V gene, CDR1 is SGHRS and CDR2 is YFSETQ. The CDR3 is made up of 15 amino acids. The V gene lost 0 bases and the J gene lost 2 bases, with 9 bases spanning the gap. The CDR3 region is CASSLAGQAYNEQFF. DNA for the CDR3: TGCGCCAGCAGCTTGGCAGGGCAGGCCTACAATGAGCAGTTCTTC.

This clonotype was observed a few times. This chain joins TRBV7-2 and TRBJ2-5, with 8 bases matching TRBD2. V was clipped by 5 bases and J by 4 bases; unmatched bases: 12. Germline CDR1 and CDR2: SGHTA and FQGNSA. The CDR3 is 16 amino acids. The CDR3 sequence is CASSNFLWAGGETQYF. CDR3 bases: TGTGCCAGCAGCAACTTTCTTTGGGCGGGGGGAGAGACCCAGTACTTC.

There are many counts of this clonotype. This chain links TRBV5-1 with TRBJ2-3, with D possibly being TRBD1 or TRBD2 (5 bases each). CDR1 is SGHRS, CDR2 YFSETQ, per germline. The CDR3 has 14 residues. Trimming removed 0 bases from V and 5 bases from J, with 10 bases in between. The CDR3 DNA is TGCGCCAGCAGCTTGGGAGGGGCGATAGATACGCAGTATTTT. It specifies CASSLGGAIDTQYF.

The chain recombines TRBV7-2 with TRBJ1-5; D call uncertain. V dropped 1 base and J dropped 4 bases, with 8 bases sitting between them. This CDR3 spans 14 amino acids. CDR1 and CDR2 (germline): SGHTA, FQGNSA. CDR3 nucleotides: TGTGCCAGCAGCTTAGATTCGGGAAATCAGCCCCAGCATTTT. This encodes CASSLDSGNQPQHF.

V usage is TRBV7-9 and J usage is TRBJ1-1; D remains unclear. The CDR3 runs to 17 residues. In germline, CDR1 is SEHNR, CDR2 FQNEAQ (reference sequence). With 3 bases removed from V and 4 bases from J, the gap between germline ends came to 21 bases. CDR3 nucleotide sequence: TGTGCCAGCAGCTTTCCCCCCGGAGGGTGGGGAGGCACTGAAGCTTTCTTT. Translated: CASSFPPGGWGGTEAFF.

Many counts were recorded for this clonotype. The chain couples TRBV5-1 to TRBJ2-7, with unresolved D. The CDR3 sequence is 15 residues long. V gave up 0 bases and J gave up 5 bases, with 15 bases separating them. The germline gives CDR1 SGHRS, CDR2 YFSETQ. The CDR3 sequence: CASSLGHAPSDEQYV. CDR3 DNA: TGCGCCAGCAGCTTGGGGCACGCGCCCAGCGACGAGCAGTACGTC.

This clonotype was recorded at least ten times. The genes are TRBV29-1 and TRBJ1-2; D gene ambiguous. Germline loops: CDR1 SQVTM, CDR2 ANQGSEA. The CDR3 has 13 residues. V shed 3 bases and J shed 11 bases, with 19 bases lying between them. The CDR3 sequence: CSVEVTPISGYTF. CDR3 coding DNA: TGCAGCGTTGAGGTGACCCCTATTTCTGGTTACACCTTC.

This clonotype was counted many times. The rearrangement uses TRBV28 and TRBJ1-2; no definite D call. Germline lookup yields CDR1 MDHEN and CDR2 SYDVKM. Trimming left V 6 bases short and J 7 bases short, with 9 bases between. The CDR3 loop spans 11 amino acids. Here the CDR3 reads CASSYQGGYTF. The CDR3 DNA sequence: TGTGCCAGCAGCTACCAAGGTGGCTACACCTTC.

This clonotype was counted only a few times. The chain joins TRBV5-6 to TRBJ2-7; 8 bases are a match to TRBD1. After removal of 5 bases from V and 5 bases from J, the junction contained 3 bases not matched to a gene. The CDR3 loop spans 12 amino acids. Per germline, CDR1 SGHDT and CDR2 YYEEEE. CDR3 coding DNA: TGTGCCAGCAGGGCAGGGGGCGACGAGCAGTACGTC. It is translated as CASRAGGDEQYV.

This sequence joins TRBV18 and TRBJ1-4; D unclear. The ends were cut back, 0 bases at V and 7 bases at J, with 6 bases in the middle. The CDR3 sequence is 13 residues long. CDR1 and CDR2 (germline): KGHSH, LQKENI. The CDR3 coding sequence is TGTGCCAGCTCACCACCGGTGGGTGAAAAACTGTTTTTT. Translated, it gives CASSPPVGEKLFF.

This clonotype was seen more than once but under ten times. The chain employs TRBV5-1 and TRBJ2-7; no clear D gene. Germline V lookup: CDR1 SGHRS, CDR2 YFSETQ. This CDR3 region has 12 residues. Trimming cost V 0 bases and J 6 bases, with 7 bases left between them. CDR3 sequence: CASSLEGREQYV. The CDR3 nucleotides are TGCGCCAGCAGCTTGGAGGGTCGCGAGCAGTACGTC.

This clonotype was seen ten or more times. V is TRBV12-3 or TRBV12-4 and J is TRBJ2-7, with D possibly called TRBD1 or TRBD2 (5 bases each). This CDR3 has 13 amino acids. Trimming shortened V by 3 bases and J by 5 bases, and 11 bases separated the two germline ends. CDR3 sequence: CASSLPGTHEQYF. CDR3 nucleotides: TGTGCCAGCAGTTTGCCAGGGACCCACGAGCAGTACTTC.

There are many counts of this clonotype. Here the CDR3 reads CSVFLQGSGAYNEQFF. The CDR3 nucleotides read TGCAGCGTCTTCTTACAGGGGAGTGGGGCCTACAATGAGCAGTTCTTC. V gene TRBV29-1 combines with J gene TRBJ2-1; TRBD1 matches 7 bases. The ends lost 6 bases at V and 2 bases at J; junction bases unmatched: 13. The CDR3 loop spans 16 amino acids. CDR1 is SQVTM and CDR2 is ANQGSEA in the germline V gene.

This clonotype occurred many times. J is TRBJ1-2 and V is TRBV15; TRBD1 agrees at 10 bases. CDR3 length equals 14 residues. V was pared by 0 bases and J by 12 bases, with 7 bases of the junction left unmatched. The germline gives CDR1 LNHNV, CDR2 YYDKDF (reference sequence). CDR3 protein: CATSRDIVGTGDTF. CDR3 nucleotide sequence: TGTGCCACCAGCAGAGATATCGTCGGGACAGGGGACACCTTC.

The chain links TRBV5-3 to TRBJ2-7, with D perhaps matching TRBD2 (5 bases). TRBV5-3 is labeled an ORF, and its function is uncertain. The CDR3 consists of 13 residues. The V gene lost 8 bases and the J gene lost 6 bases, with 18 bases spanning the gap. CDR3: CASGHGVLCEQYF. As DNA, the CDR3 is TGTGCCAGCGGCCACGGGGTCCTCTGCGAGCAGTACTTC.

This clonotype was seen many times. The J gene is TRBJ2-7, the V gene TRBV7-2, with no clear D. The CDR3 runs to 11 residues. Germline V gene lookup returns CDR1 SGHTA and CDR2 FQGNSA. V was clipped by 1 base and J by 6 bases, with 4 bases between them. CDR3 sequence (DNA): TGTGCCAGCAGCTTAGGAGCCGAGCAGTACTTC. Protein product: CASSLGAEQYF.

CDR3 sequence reads: CASSLPGGRDYGYTF. The CDR3 DNA is TGTGCCAGCAGTCTTCCCGGGGGGCGCGACTATGGCTACACCTTC. The chain carries TRBV28 and TRBJ1-2, with TRBD1 as a possible D gene (6 bases). There are 15 residues in the CDR3. Germline V gene sequence: CDR1 MDHEN, CDR2 SYDVKM. The ends were cut back, 5 bases at V and 3 bases at J, with 16 bases in the middle.

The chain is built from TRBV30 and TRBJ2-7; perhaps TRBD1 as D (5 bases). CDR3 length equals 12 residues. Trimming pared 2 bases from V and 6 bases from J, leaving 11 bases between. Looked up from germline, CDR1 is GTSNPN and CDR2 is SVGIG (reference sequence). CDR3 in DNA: TGTGCCTGGAGTAGACCAGGGCTCGAGCAGTACTTC. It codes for CAWSRPGLEQYF.

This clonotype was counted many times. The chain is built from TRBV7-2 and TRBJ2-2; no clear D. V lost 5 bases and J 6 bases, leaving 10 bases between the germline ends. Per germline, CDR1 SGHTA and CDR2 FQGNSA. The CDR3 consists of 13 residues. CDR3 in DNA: TGTGCCAGCAGCATTTCCGGGCCCGGGGAGCTGTTTTTT. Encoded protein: CASSISGPGELFF.

The CDR3 spells CSARQRPSTDTQYF. For the CDR3, the DNA is TGCAGTGCCAGGCAGCGGCCGAGCACAGATACGCAGTATTTT. The rearrangement uses TRBV20-1 and TRBJ2-3; a weak D match, TRBD2 (5 bases). This CDR3 is built from 14 residues. Germline lookup yields CDR1 DFQATT and CDR2 SNEGSKA (reference sequence). The V end lost 6 bases, the J end lost 0 bases, and 13 bases lay between the germline ends.

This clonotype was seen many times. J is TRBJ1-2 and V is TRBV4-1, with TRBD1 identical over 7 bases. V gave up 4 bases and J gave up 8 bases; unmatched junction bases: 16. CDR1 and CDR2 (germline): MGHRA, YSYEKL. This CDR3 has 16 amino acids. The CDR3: CASSLSGQPNSGGYTF. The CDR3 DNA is TGCGCCAGCAGCCTTTCGGGACAGCCTAATTCTGGCGGCTACACCTTC.